One sample yielded the 8 T cell receptor beta chains listed below, sequenced in a study of CD8 T cells in ankylosing spondylitis (dated by TCRdb to 2016 to 2017). Receptor libraries were prepared by 5' RACE. Sequenced on an Illumina HiSeq 2500. TCRdb's own reprocessing of the public reads used fastp at Q25 and MiXCR and kept productive beta chains. Each entry merges the rows of one CDR3 protein and shows their most common DNA and genes. In all, the sample holds around 890,000 distinct CDR3 sequences, and 10% to 15% of those were seen once. Less than 0.65% of the sample goes to the ten largest clones. Overall study outcomes, separate from this receptor: Blood from ankylosing spondylitis patients appeared to be characterized by a TCR beta motif composed of 7 to 9 highly homologous amino acid variants.

Their antigens remain unidentified. Sequenced sample: blood, either unsorted or a sorted T cell fraction (not recorded which). The receptors shown here come from a male donor with ankylosing spondylitis.

This clonotype showed up just a few times. The J gene is TRBJ2-5, the V gene TRBV10-3; D gene unclear. Germline V gene sequence: CDR1 ENHRY, CDR2 SYGVKD. V lost 0 bases and J 1 base, leaving 9 bases between the germline ends. There are 15 residues in the CDR3. CDR3 sequence: CAISESDDFQETQYF. CDR3 coding DNA: TGTGCCATCAGTGAGTCGGACGATTTCCAAGAGACCCAGTACTTC.

This clonotype has a count of ten or more. The V gene is TRBV29-1, the J gene TRBJ2-1; D not resolved. CDR1 and CDR2 from the germline V gene are SQVTM and ANQGSEA. The CDR3 is made up of 11 amino acids. V shed 5 bases and J shed 4 bases, with 6 bases lying between them. The CDR3 reads CSVLLYNEQFF. The DNA for the CDR3 is TGCAGCGTTTTACTATACAATGAGCAGTTCTTC.

This chain uses TRBV15 with TRBJ2-1, with 9 bases matching TRBD1. This CDR3 comprises 17 residues. The germline CDR1 and CDR2 sequences are LNHNV and YYDKDF (reference sequence). The V segment lost 1 base and the J segment 8 bases; nucleotides outside the gene matches: 12. CDR3 nucleotides: TGTGCCACCAGCAGAGGGTCAGCGACAGGGGGGAAGGATGAGCAGTTCTTC. Its protein is CATSRGSATGGKDEQFF.

There are a few counts of this clonotype. The chain joins TRBV6-5 to TRBJ1-2; 9 bases agree with TRBD1. CDR3 length: 17 amino acids. The germline CDR1 and CDR2 sequences are MNHEY and SVGAGI. V dropped 3 bases and J dropped 8; count of bases not matched to a gene: 16. The CDR3 sequence: CASSYLLTGGMTKGYTF. The CDR3 coding sequence is TGTGCCAGCAGTTATCTACTGACAGGGGGTATGACGAAAGGCTACACCTTC.

This clonotype has only a few counts. V gene TRBV5-1 combines with J gene TRBJ2-1, with D perhaps matching TRBD2 (6 bases). The V gene's germline CDR1 is SGHRS and CDR2 YFSETQ. The CDR3 has 14 residues. Trimming shortened V by 0 bases and J by 8 bases, and 12 bases separated the two germline ends. For the CDR3, the DNA is TGCGCCAGCAGCTTGGTTAGCGGACGACATGAGCAGTTCTTC. Its translation is CASSLVSGRHEQFF.

V usage is TRBV4-2 and J usage is TRBJ2-7; TRBD2 aligns across 11 bases. The CDR3 length is 15 residues. The junction had 4 bases not matched to a gene; V was cut back by 1 base and J by 5 bases. In germline, CDR1 is LGHNA, CDR2 YNFKEQ. The CDR3 here is CASSQASSGRHEQYF. CDR3 bases: TGTGCCAGCAGCCAAGCATCTAGCGGGAGGCACGAGCAGTACTTC.

V usage is TRBV9 and J usage is TRBJ2-1, with D uncertain. This CDR3 has 15 residues. The V gene's germline CDR1 is SGDLS and CDR2 YYNGEE. The V end was cut by 0 bases, the J end by 4 bases, with 11 bases between. The CDR3 bases are TGTGCCAGCAGCGTAGAAAGGGCGGAGTACAATGAGCAGTTCTTC. Protein product: CASSVERAEYNEQFF.

The chain has TRBV11-2 and TRBJ2-1, with D possibly called TRBD1 or TRBD2 (5 bases each). The CDR3 length is 11 residues. The V gene's germline CDR1 is SGHAT and CDR2 FQNNGV. Between the trimmed V and J ends, which lost 5 bases and 15 bases, there was a span of 14 bases. For the CDR3, the DNA is TGTGCCAGCAGCCTCGGGACCAGGCGGTTCTTC. Its protein product is CASSLGTRRFF.